This entry concerns a single T cell receptor beta chain. The data were taken from a study of CD8 T cells in Susac syndrome. V dropped 3 bases and J dropped 1 base, with 9 bases sitting between them. Germline assignment: CDR1 DFQATT and CDR2 SNEGSKA (reference sequence). The CDR3 is made up of 13 amino acids. An input of about 0.5 to 1 ug of RNA was subjected to reverse transcription using random hexamers. Amplification of the TCR beta CDR3 was carried out by immunoSEQ multiplex PCR, which spanned a total of 54 Vbeta and 13 Jbeta segments. One entry per CDR3 protein, called by TCRdb with MiXCR from the immunoSEQ multiplex PCR reads. The profile shows more than 150,000 distinct CDR3 sequences, about 95% of them singletons. High-throughput TCR beta sequencing covered peripheral CD8+ and CD4+ T cells. It was healthy donors who served as the controls, matched for age and sex. TEMRA cells were FACS-enriched, while CD8+ and CD4+ T cells were negatively isolated.

The receptor comes from a human donor in good health. V and J are TRBV20-1 and TRBJ1-1; D is uncertain. Sequenced: CD4+ T cells from PBMCs. CDR3 in DNA: TGCAGTGCTAGTAGTTCCTCGAACACTGAAGCTTTCTTT. Protein: CSASSSSNTEAFF.